The sequence of this TCR beta chain was determined in a study of T-cell reconstitution after alpha-beta-depleted transplantation in children. Researchers prepared the TCRbeta library using unique molecular identifiers, the study reports. TCRdb called the PCR reads again in MiXCR, with one record for every CDR3 protein. The table records more than 200,000 distinct CDR3 sequences, roughly a tenth of them present only once. Germline V lookup: CDR1 SGHRS, CDR2 YFSETQ. V was shortened by 6 bases and J by 0 bases, with 12 bases between the two germline ends. The CDR3 covers 14 residues. This clonotype was recorded many times.

The V gene is TRBV5-1, the J gene TRBJ1-1, with D unclear. Here the sequenced sample was PBMCs from the stem cell graft donor, taken from the stem cell graft. The TCR sequence derives from a human donor who donated a stem cell graft to a child with SCID. For the CDR3, the DNA is TGCGCCAGCACCCTCGGGTTTTTGAACACTGAAGCTTTCTTT. It encodes CASTLGFLNTEAFF.